This T cell receptor beta chain originates from a study of blood T cells in healthy people across ages. Study outcomes and limitations: There was no known CMV status for donors, so expanded clonotype changes were possibly confounded. Whereas aged donors had fewer naive CD4+ cells, long-lived donors had more of them and higher diversity.

A remark on this clonotype: Antigen specificity is unknown.

A J-beta primer mix and a sample-barcoded 5' primer were used in a second PCR of roughly 6 to 11 cycles. Every individual sample yielded 2.5 million or more paired-end reads (each containing CDR3). TCRdb analysed the 5' RACE reads with MiXCR anew, one entry per CDR3 protein. The data contain 1.5 million to 2 million distinct CDR3 sequences, roughly 28% of them singletons. Every sample had a minimum of 7 million PBMCs isolated. CDR1 and CDR2 from the germline V gene are MNHNY and SVGAGI (reference sequence). This CDR3 spans 15 amino acids. The ends were cut back, 6 bases at V and 0 bases at J, with 11 bases in the middle.

V gene TRBV6-6 combines with J gene TRBJ1-4; D is possibly TRBD1 (5 bases). This receptor was obtained from a woman in her thirties in good health. Sequencing was performed on blood. The CDR3 here is CASRTELATNEKLFF. The CDR3 region has the DNA TGTGCCAGCAGGACAGAGCTTGCAACTAATGAAAAACTGTTTTTT.